This passage covers 13 T cell receptor beta chains from one sample sequenced in a study of monozygotic twins with inflammatory bowel disease. Using the 5' RACE reads, TCRdb records one entry per CDR3 protein without DNA. The sample holds under 200,000 distinct CDR3 sequences. Sequenced: blood. The receptors shown here come from a human donor with ulcerative colitis or Crohn's disease, or a healthy co-twin of an affected twin (not recorded which).

The chain is built from TRBV12-3 or TRBV12-4 and TRBJ1-2; checking the TCRdb D call of TRBD1 is not possible without DNA. The CDR3 length is 16 residues. CDR3 in amino acids: CASSQDPGGVDYGYTF.

The chain has TRBV5-1 and TRBJ2-7; TCRdb returns TRBD1, unconfirmable since there is no DNA. Per the germline V gene, CDR1 is SGHRS and CDR2 is YFSETQ. This CDR3 comprises 13 residues. CDR3 sequence: CASSLEYDGTLDF.

The CDR3 sequence: CASSPPGGGYTF. The chain couples TRBV9 to TRBJ1-2; TCRdb's D call of TRBD1 is untestable without DNA. Germline assignment: CDR1 SGDLS and CDR2 YYNGEE. The CDR3 contains 12 residues.

V usage is TRBV6-6 and J usage is TRBJ1-2; TCRdb returns TRBD1, unconfirmable since there is no DNA. Per germline, CDR1 MNHNY and CDR2 SVGAGI (reference sequence). The CDR3 loop spans 12 amino acids. CDR3 loop: CASNPEGDGYTF.

J is TRBJ2-7 and V is TRBV11-2. The CDR3 extends over 13 amino acids. Germline V gives CDR1 SGHAT, CDR2 FQNNGV. Here the CDR3 reads CASSSIGENEQYF.

This sequence joins TRBV7-2 and TRBJ2-1; the TCRdb call, TRBD2, lacks DNA for checking. The CDR3 spans 15 residues. Germline assignment: CDR1 SGHTA and CDR2 FQGNSA. The CDR3 sequence is CASSSIAGQLAEQFF.

This chain uses TRBV20-1 with TRBJ1-2; with no DNA, the TCRdb D assignment of TRBD1 cannot be verified. The CDR3 covers 11 residues. Germline CDR1 and CDR2: DFQATT and SNEGSKA (reference sequence). The CDR3 is CSAARGYGYTF.

This chain joins TRBV12-3 or TRBV12-4 and TRBJ1-5; TCRdb returns TRBD1, unconfirmable since there is no DNA. The CDR3 extends over 13 amino acids. The CDR3 region is CATERGENQPQHF.

The CDR3 sequence: CASSLSRAGQGMNTEAFF. The V gene is TRBV27, the J gene TRBJ1-1; TCRdb returns TRBD1, unconfirmable since there is no DNA. This CDR3 is built from 18 residues. Germline CDR1 and CDR2: MNHEY and SMNVEV (reference sequence).

The chain uses TRBV4-3 and TRBJ2-7. Germline values: CDR1 LGHNA, CDR2 YSLEER. This CDR3 contains 15 residues. The CDR3 sequence is CVSSPLAGSSYEQYF.

This chain connects TRBV6-1 to TRBJ1-5. The CDR3 has 14 amino acids. The germline V gene has CDR1 MNHNS and CDR2 SASEGT. CDR3 residues: CASRDGDSNHPQHF.

The J gene is TRBJ2-1, the V gene TRBV2; TCRdb indicates TRBD1, and absent DNA this call remains unverified. The CDR3 length is 15 residues. Looked up from germline, CDR1 is SNHLY and CDR2 is FYNNEI. CDR3 sequence reads: CASSGDRAGSNEQFF.

The CDR3 is CASGPGGILTQYF. The chain joins TRBV12-5 to TRBJ2-5; checking the TCRdb D call of TRBD1 is not possible without DNA. The CDR3 runs 13 residues. Germline lookup yields CDR1 LGHNT and CDR2 FRNRAP.